The next 23 T cell receptor beta chains were all read from a single sample in a study of cytomegalovirus exposure and HLA in healthy donors. The study ran its PCR with 60 Vbeta and 13 Jbeta primers. Only in-frame clones appear in the TCRdb table, and some are missing; sequencing was by immunoSEQ multiplex PCR. This repertoire shows about 160,000 clones, about 85% found once; its top ten account for about 3.5%. Sequenced: PBMCs. The receptors originated from a human donor in good health.

The CDR3 reads CASSFSGQLNTEAFF. In DNA form, the CDR3 reads TGTGCCAGCAGCTTTTCAGGGCAATTGAACACTGAAGCTTTCTTT. The chain employs TRBV5-4 and TRBJ1-1, with D possibly being TRBD1 (5 bases). The CDR3 is made up of 15 amino acids. With 2 bases removed from V and 0 bases from J, the gap between germline ends came to 11 bases. CDR1 SGHNT and CDR2 YYREEE come from the germline V gene (reference sequence).

The chain recombines TRBV2 with TRBJ2-7; a weak D match, TRBD1 (6 bases). The V end was cut by 7 bases, the J end by 0 bases, with 13 bases between. CDR3 size: 14 residues. CDR1 and CDR2 (germline): SNHLY, FYNNEI. CDR3 amino acids: CASIEGTNSYEQYF. CDR3 in DNA: TGTGCCAGCATCGAGGGGACAAACTCCTACGAGCAGTACTTC.

The chain carries TRBV28 and TRBJ1-5; 9 bases fit TRBD1. V lost 5 bases, J lost 5 bases, and 4 bases stayed unmatched. The CDR3 has 14 amino acids. Germline V gene lookup returns CDR1 MDHEN and CDR2 SYDVKM. CDR3 DNA sequence: TGTGCCAGCAGTAGACAGGGGGATTATCAGCCCCAGCATTTT. Its translation is CASSRQGDYQPQHF.

The J gene is TRBJ2-7, the V gene TRBV2, with D perhaps TRBD2 (5 bases). The CDR3 contains 12 residues. V dropped 6 bases and J dropped 4 bases, with 10 bases sitting between them. Germline loops: CDR1 SNHLY, CDR2 FYNNEI. CDR3 nucleotides: TGTGCCAGCAGAGCACTAGAGTACGAGCAGTACTTC. Its protein is CASRALEYEQYF.

CDR3 protein: CASSLEPRQAYEQYF. CDR3 nucleotide sequence: TGTGCCAGCAGCTTAGAGCCGCGTCAGGCCTACGAGCAGTACTTC. This chain links TRBV7-2 with TRBJ2-7; D remains ambiguous. Germline values: CDR1 SGHTA, CDR2 FQGNSA. V was cut by 1 base and J by 2 bases, with 12 bases left in between. The CDR3 totals 15 residues.

V and J are TRBV7-8 and TRBJ2-4, with TRBD1 matching over 7 bases. CDR1 and CDR2 (germline): SGHVS, FQNEAQ. Trimming at V came to 11 bases and at J to 1 base, leaving 5 bases not matched to a gene. This CDR3 is built from 13 residues. As DNA, the CDR3 is TGTGCCTATGACAGGGAGGCCAAAAACATTCAGTACTTC. Amino acid sequence: CAYDREAKNIQYF.

The chain carries TRBV14 and TRBJ2-7; TRBD1 is a possible D gene (7 bases). V was trimmed by 5 bases and J by 3 bases, leaving 14 bases between them. This CDR3 comprises 14 residues. CDR1 is SGHDN and CDR2 is FVKESK in the germline V gene. CDR3 nucleotide sequence: TGTGCCAGCAGCGCTCGACAGGGAGGCTACGAGCAGTACTTC. It is translated as CASSARQGGYEQYF.

The chain is built from TRBV5-6 and TRBJ1-3, with D uncertain. There are 16 residues in the CDR3. The ends were cut back, 2 bases at V and 2 bases at J, with 14 bases in the middle. Germline V lookup: CDR1 SGHDT, CDR2 YYEEEE. The CDR3 here is CASSFLRNPPGNTIYF. The CDR3 DNA follows: TGTGCCAGCAGCTTCTTGCGGAACCCACCTGGAAACACCATATATTTT.

The genes are TRBV28 and TRBJ2-3, with 7 bases aligning to TRBD2. Unmatched junction bases numbered 15, after V lost 6 bases and J lost 6 bases. The CDR3 runs to 16 residues. Germline assignment: CDR1 MDHEN and CDR2 SYDVKM. CDR3 sequence: CASSPILGAGVDTQYF. The CDR3 coding sequence is TGTGCCAGCAGCCCGATTCTTGGTGCGGGAGTGGATACGCAGTATTTT.

The chain employs TRBV4-1 and TRBJ1-5; tentatively, D is TRBD1 (6 bases). This CDR3 has 19 amino acids. CDR1 MGHRA and CDR2 YSYEKL come from the germline V gene. V dropped 1 base and J dropped 2 bases, with 21 bases sitting between them. The CDR3 nucleotides are TGCGCCAGCAGCCAAGGCCTTAACAGGTTAAAGGGGGGCAATCAGCCCCAGCATTTT. Its protein product is CASSQGLNRLKGGNQPQHF.

The CDR3, as DNA: TGTGCCAGCAGTGCAACAGGGGGGAACACTGAAGCTTTCTTT. Encoded protein: CASSATGGNTEAFF. The J gene is TRBJ1-1, the V gene TRBV6-1; 8 bases are shared with TRBD1. There are 14 residues in the CDR3. Germline V gene data show CDR1 as MNHNS and CDR2 as SASEGT. V gave up 4 bases and J gave up 1 base; unmatched junction bases: 2.

The chain couples TRBV4-1 to TRBJ2-3, with 8 nucleotides matching TRBD2. The CDR3 is made up of 15 amino acids. CDR1 and CDR2 from the germline V gene are MGHRA and YSYEKL. V dropped 6 bases and J dropped 6; count of bases not matched to a gene: 11. CDR3 DNA: TGCGCCAGCAGGGCTTTAGGGACTAGGGTTGATACGCAGTATTTT. Amino acids: CASRALGTRVDTQYF.

V and J are TRBV28 and TRBJ1-5, with 10 bases fitting TRBD1. This CDR3 has 20 residues. The germline V gene encodes CDR1 MDHEN and CDR2 SYDVKM. Germline trimming cut 5 bases from V and 2 bases from J; bases unmatched to any gene: 18. CDR3 protein: CASSRGRWTGGSVGNQPQHF. Here the CDR3 DNA reads TGTGCCAGCAGTAGGGGGAGGTGGACAGGGGGTTCTGTGGGCAATCAGCCCCAGCATTTT. The entire variable domain, with the rest obtained from reference TRBV28 and TRBJ1-5, is as follows: DVKVTQSSRYLVKRTGEKVFLECVQDMDHENMFWYRQDPGLGLRLIYFSYDVKMKEKGDIPEGYSVSREKKERFSLILESASTNQTSMYLCASSRGRWTGGSVGNQPQHFGDGTRLSIL.

This chain uses TRBV27 with TRBJ1-4, with D perhaps matching TRBD1 (5 bases). Trimming cost V 6 bases and J 4 bases, with 12 bases left between them. CDR3 length: 14 amino acids. In germline, CDR1 is MNHEY, CDR2 SMNVEV (reference sequence). The CDR3 is CASRGGRFNEKLFF. DNA for the CDR3: TGTGCCAGCAGGGGGGGGAGGTTTAATGAAAAACTGTTTTTT.

This sequence joins TRBV13 and TRBJ2-1; TRBD2 might be the D (6 bases). CDR3 size: 14 residues. From germline, CDR1 is PRHDT and CDR2 FYEKMQ (reference sequence). V was clipped by 6 bases and J by 5 bases, with 14 bases between them. CDR3 sequence: CASSLLAEDNEQFF. CDR3 nucleotides: TGTGCCAGCAGTCTGTTAGCGGAGGACAATGAGCAGTTCTTC.

This chain uses TRBV28 with TRBJ2-7, with D unclear. The length of the CDR3 is 12 residues. V was cut by 6 bases and J by 7 bases, with 13 bases left in between. Germline CDR1 MDHEN, CDR2 SYDVKM. The CDR3 DNA sequence: TGTGCCAGCAGCTCCCGGAGACGTGAGCAGTACTTC. Its protein product is CASSSRRREQYF.

This clone was observed once. The CDR3 region is CASSEGGAQAGRQPQHF. CDR3 nucleotides: TGTGCCAGCAGTGAAGGAGGAGCACAGGCTGGACGGCAGCCCCAGCATTTT. The V call is TRBV2, the J call TRBJ1-5; a possible D gene is TRBD1 (5 bases). This CDR3 is 17 amino acids long. Trimming shortened V by 1 base and J by 7 bases, and 20 bases separated the two germline ends. CDR1 and CDR2 (germline): SNHLY, FYNNEI.

A single count supports this clone. The J gene is TRBJ1-2, the V gene TRBV10-3; D is perhaps TRBD1 (5 bases). Trimming left V 8 bases short and J 8 bases short, with 21 bases between. Germline CDR1 ENHRY, CDR2 SYGVKD. CDR3 length: 14 amino acids. CDR3 loop: CAISVGEGVGGYTF. The CDR3 bases are TGTGCCATCTCGGTCGGCGAAGGGGTGGGAGGCTACACCTTC.

This sequence joins TRBV30 and TRBJ1-3; D possibly corresponds to TRBD1 (5 bases). Looked up from germline, CDR1 is GTSNPN and CDR2 is SVGIG (reference sequence). CDR3 length: 18 amino acids. V was trimmed by 0 bases and J by 0 bases, leaving 18 bases between them. In nucleotides, the CDR3 is TGTGCCTGGAGTGTAAGGGGTCAGGGCCGAGCCTCTGGAAACACCATATATTTT. It specifies CAWSVRGQGRASGNTIYF.

The J gene is TRBJ2-5, the V gene TRBV7-2, with a tentative D call TRBD1 (6 bases). This CDR3 contains 15 residues. Germline V CDR1 and CDR2: SGHTA, FQGNSA. V lost 5 bases and J lost 5, with 18 bases in between. The CDR3 region has the DNA TGTGCCAGCAGCCAAGGGACACCGCCTGGGGAGACCCAGTACTTC. Its translation is CASSQGTPPGETQYF.

The rearrangement joins TRBV4-2 to TRBJ1-1, with no clear D. From germline, CDR1 is LGHNA and CDR2 YNFKEQ. The V and J ends lost 8 bases and 7 bases respectively, with 17 bases between them. CDR3 length: 13 residues. CDR3 coding DNA: TGTGCCAGCCGGAACAGAGGTCGGGGTGAAGCTTTCTTT. This translates into CASRNRGRGEAFF.

V and J are TRBV5-3 and TRBJ2-3; 11 bases fit TRBD2. TRBV5-3 is placed among ORFs of uncertain function. The CDR3 consists of 16 residues. J gave up 4 bases and V 6 bases, and 10 bases lay outside the gene matches. As DNA, the CDR3 is TGTGCCAGAAAACCCCTAGCGGGAGGCGCGGCAGATACGCAGTATTTT. It codes for CARKPLAGGAADTQYF.

The chain employs TRBV5-1 and TRBJ1-5; 7 bases fit TRBD1. Germline lookup yields CDR1 SGHRS and CDR2 YFSETQ. The CDR3 has 18 amino acids. V shed 5 bases, J shed 4 bases, and the junction held 18 bases outside the gene matches. CDR3 in DNA: TGCGCCAGCAGTTACCGGACAGGCTCCCCGCTACCTAATCAGCCCCAGCATTTT. Translated, it gives CASSYRTGSPLPNQPQHF.